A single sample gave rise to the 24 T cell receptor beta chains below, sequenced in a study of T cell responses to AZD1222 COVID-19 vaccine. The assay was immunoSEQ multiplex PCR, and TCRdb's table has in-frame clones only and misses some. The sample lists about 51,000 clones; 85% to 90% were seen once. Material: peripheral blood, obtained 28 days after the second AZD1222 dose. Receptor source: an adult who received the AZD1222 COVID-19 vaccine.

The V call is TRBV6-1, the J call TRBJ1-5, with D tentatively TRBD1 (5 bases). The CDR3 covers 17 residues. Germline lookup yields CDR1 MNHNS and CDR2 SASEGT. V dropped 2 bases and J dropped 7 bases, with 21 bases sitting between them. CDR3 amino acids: CASSEQGGGGPEQPQHF. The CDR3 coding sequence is TGTGCCAGCAGTGAACAGGGCGGAGGAGGACCCGAGCAGCCCCAGCATTTT.

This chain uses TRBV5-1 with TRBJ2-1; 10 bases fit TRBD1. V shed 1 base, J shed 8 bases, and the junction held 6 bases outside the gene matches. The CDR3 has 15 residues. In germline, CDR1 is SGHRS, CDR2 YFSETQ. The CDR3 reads CASSLSRQGAHEQFF. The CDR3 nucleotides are TGCGCCAGCAGCTTGTCCCGACAGGGGGCGCATGAGCAGTTCTTC.

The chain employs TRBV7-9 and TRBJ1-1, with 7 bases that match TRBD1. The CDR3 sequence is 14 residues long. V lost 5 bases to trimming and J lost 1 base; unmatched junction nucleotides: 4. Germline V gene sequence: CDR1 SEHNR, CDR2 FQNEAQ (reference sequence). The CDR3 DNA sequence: TGTGCCAGCAGCCCTGGGGACAGGAACACTGAAGCTTTCTTT. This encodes CASSPGDRNTEAFF.

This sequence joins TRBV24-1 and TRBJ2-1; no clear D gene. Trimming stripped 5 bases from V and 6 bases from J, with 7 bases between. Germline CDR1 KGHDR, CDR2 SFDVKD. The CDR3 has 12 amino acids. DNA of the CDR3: TGTGCCACCAGTGGTCGCCGCAATGAGCAGTTCTTC. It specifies CATSGRRNEQFF.

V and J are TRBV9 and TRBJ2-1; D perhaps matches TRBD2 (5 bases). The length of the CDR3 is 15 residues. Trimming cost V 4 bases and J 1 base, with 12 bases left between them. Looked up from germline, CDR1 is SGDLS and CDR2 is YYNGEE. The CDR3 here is CASSPAGKSYNEQFF. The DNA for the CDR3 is TGTGCCAGCAGCCCCGCGGGTAAATCCTACAATGAGCAGTTCTTC.

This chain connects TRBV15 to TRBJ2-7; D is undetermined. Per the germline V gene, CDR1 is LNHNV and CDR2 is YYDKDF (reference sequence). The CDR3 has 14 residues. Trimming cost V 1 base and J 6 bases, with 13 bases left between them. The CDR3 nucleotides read TGTGCCACCAGCAGAGTCCAGCCCTCCGGCGAGCAGTACTTC. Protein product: CATSRVQPSGEQYF.

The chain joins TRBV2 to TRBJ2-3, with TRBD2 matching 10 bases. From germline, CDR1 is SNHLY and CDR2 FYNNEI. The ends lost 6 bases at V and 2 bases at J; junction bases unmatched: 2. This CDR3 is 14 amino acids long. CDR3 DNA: TGTGCCAGCAGCGGGACTAGCGCCACAGATACGCAGTATTTT. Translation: CASSGTSATDTQYF.

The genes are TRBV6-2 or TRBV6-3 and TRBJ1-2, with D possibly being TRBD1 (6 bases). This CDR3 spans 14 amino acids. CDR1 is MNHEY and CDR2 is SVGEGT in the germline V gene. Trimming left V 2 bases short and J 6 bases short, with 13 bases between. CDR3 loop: CASSYRTEEHGYTF. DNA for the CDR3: TGTGCCAGCAGTTACCGGACAGAAGAGCATGGCTACACCTTC.

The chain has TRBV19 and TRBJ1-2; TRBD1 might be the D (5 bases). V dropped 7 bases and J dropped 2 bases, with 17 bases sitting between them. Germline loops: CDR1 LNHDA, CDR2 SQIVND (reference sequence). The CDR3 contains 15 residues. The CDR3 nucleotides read TGTGCCAGTACCTCGTTGAAAGGGGAGAACTATGGCTACACCTTC. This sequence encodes CASTSLKGENYGYTF. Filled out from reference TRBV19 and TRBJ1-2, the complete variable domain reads DGGITQSPKYLFRKEGQNVTLSCEQNLNHDAMYWYRQDPGQGLRLIYYSQIVNDFQKGDIAEGYSVSREKKESFPLTVTSAQKNPTAFYLCASTSLKGENYGYTFGSGTRLTVV.

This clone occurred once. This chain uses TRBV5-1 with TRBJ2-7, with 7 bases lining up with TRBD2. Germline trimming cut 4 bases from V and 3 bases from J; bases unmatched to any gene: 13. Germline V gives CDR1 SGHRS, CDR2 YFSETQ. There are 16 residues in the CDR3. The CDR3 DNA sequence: TGCGCCAGCAGCCTCCGCGAAGGCGGGAGCCACTACGAGCAGTACTTC. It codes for CASSLREGGSHYEQYF.

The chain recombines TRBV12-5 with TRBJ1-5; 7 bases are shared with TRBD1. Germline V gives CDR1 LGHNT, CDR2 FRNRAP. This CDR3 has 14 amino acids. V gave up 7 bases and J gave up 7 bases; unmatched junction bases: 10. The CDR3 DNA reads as TGTGCTAGTGCCCCGCCAGGGGGTCGGCAGCCCCAGCATTTT. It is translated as CASAPPGGRQPQHF.

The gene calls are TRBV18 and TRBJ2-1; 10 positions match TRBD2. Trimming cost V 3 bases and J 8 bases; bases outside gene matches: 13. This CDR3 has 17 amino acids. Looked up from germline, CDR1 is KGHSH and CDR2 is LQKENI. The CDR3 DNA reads TGTGCCAGCTCACCTCGAGGCGGACTAGCGGCCTTAGATGAGCAGTTCTTC. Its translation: CASSPRGGLAALDEQFF.

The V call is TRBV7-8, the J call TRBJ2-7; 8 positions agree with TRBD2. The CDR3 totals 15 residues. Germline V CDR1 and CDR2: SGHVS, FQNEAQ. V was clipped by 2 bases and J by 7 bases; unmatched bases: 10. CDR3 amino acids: CASSLHSGSSEEQYF. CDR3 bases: TGTGCCAGCAGCTTACACAGCGGGAGTTCAGAAGAGCAGTACTTC.

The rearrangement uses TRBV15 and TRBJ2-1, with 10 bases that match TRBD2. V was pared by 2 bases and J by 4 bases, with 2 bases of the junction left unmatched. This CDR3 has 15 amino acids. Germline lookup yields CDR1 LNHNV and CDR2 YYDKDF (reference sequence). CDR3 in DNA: TGTGCCACCAGCAGACGGACTAGCGGTTACAATGAGCAGTTCTTC. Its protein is CATSRRTSGYNEQFF.

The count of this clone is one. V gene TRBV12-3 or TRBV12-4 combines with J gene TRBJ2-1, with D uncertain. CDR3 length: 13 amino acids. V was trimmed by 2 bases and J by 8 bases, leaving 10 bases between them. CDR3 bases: TGTGCCAGCAGTTTATCCCTAATCCATGAGCAGTTCTTC. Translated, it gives CASSLSLIHEQFF.

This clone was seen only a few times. CDR3 sequence: CASSLYGDSDGNTIYF. CDR3 coding DNA: TGCGCCAGCAGCTTGTATGGGGACAGTGATGGAAACACCATATATTTT. The chain carries TRBV5-1 and TRBJ1-3, with 7 nucleotides matching TRBD1. Germline assignment: CDR1 SGHRS and CDR2 YFSETQ. Unmatched junction bases numbered 7, after V lost 1 base and J lost 3 bases. The length of the CDR3 is 16 residues.

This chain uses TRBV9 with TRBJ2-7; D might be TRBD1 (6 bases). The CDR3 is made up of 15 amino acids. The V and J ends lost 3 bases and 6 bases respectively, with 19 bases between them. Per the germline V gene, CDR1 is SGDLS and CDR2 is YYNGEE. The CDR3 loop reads CASSANSRGFGEQYF. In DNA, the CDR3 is TGTGCCAGCAGCGCCAACTCCAGGGGATTCGGCGAGCAGTACTTC.

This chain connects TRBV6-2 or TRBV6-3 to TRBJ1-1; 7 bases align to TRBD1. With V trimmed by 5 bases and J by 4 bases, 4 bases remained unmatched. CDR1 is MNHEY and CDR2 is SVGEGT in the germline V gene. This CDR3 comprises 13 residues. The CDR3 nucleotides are TGTGCCAGCAGTCCGACAGGGCGCACTGAAGCTTTCTTT. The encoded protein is CASSPTGRTEAFF.

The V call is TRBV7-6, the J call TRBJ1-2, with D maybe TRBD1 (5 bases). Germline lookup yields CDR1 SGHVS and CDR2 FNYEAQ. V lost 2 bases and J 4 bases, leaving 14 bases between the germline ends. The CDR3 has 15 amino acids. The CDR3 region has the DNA TGTGCCAGCAGCTTATCCCCAGGGTCTACCTATGGCTACACCTTC. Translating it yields CASSLSPGSTYGYTF.

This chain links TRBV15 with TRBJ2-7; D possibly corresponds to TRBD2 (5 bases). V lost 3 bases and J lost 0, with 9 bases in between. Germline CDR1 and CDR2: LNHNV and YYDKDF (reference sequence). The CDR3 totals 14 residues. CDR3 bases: TGTGCCACCAGCAGTATTAGCGCCTCCTACGAGCAGTACTTC. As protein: CATSSISASYEQYF.

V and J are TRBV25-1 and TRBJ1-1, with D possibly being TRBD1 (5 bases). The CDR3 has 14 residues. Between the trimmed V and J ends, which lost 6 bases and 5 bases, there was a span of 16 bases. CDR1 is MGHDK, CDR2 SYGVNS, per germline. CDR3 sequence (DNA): TGTGCCAGCAGCGCCACCCAGGGCGGTACTGAAGCTTTCTTT. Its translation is CASSATQGGTEAFF.

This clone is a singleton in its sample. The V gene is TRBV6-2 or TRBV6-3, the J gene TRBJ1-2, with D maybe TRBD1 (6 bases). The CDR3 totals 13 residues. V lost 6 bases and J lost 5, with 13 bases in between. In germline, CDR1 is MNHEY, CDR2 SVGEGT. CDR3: CASSWDIEYGYTF. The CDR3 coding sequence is TGTGCCAGCAGCTGGGACATCGAGTATGGCTACACCTTC.

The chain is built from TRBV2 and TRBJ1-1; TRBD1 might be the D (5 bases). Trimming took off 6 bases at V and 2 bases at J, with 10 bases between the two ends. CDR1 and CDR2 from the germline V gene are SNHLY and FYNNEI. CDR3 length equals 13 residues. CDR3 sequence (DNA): TGTGCCAGCAGCGCGGGACCCAACACTGAAGCTTTCTTT. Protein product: CASSAGPNTEAFF.

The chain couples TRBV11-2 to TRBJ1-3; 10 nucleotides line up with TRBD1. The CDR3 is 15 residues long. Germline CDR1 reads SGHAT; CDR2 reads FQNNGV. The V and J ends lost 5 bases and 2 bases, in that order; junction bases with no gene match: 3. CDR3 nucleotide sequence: TGTGCCAGCAGCACGACAGGGGGCGCTGGAAACACCATATATTTT. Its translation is CASSTTGGAGNTIYF.